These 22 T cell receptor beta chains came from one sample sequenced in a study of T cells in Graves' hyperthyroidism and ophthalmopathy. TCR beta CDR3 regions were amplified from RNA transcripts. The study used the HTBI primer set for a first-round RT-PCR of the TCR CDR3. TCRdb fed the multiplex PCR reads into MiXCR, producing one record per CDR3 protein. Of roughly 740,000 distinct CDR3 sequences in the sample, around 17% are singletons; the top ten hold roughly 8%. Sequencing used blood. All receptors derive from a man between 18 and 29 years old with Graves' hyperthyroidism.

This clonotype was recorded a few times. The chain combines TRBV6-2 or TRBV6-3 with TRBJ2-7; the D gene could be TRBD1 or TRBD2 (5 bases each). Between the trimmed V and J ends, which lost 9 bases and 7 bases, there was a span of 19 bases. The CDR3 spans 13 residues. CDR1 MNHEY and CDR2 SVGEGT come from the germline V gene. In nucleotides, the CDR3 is TGTGCCAGTTGGGACGACCCCGATAAGGAGCAGTACTTC. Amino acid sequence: CASWDDPDKEQYF.

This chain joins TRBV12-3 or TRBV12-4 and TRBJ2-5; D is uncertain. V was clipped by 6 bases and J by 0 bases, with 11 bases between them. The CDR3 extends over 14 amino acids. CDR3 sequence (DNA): TGTGCCAGCAGCCGAGCCTCCAACCAAGAGACCCAGTACTTC. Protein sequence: CASSRASNQETQYF.

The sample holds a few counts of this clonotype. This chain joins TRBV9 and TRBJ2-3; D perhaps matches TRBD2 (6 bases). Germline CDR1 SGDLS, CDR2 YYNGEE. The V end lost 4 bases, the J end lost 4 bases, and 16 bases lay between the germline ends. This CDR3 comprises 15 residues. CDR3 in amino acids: CASSPQYLAADTQYF. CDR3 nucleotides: TGTGCCAGCAGCCCCCAGTATTTAGCGGCAGATACGCAGTATTTT. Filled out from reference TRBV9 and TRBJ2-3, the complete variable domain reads DSGVTQTPKHLITATGQRVTLRCSPRSGDLSVYWYQQSLDQGLQFLIQYYNGEERAKGNILERFSAQQFPDLHSELNLSSLELGDSALYFCASSPQYLAADTQYFGPGTRLTVL.

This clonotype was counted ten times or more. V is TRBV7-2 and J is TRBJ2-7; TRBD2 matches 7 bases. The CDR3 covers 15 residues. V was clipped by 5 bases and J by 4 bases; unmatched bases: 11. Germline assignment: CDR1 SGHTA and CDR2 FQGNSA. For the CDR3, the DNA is TGTGCCAGCAGCCCAGCGGGAAGCGGGGCTTACGAGCAGTACTTC. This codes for CASSPAGSGAYEQYF.

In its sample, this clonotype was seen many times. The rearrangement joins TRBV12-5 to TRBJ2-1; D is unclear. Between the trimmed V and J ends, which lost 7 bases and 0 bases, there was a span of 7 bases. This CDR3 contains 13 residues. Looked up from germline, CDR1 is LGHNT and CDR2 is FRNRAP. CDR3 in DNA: TGTGCTAGTGCTCGAAGCTCCTACAATGAGCAGTTCTTC. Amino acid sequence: CASARSSYNEQFF.

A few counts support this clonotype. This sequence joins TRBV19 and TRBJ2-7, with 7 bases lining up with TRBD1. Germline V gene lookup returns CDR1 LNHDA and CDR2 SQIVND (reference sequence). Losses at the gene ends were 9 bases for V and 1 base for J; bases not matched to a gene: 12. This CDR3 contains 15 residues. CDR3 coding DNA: TGTGCCAGGTCTCATACCGTGGACAGGTCCTACGAGCAGTACTTC. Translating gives CARSHTVDRSYEQYF.

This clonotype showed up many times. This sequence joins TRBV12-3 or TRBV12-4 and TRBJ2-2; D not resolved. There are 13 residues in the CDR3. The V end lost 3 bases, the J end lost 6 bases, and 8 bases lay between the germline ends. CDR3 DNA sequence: TGTGCCAGCAGTTTCGGTGGAGCCGGGGAGCTGTTTTTT. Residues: CASSFGGAGELFF.

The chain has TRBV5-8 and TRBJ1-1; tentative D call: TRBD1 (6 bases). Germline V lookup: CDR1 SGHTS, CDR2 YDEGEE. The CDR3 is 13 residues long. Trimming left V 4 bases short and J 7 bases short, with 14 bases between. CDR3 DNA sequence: TGTGCCAGCAGCGAAAGGACAGACTATGAAGCTTTCTTT. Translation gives CASSERTDYEAFF.

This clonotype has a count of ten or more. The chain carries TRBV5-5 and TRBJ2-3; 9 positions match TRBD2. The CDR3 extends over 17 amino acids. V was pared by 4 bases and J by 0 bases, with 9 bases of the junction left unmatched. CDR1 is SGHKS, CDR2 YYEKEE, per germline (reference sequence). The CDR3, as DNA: TGTGCCAGCAGCCAGTCGGAGACTAGCGGAAGCACAGATACGCAGTATTTT. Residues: CASSQSETSGSTDTQYF.

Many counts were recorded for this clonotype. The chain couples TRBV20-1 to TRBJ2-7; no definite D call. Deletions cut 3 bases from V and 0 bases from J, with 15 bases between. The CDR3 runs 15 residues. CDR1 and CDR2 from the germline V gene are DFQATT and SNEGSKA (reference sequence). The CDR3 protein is CSASILGGSSYEQYF. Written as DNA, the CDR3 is TGCAGTGCTAGTATACTGGGCGGAAGCTCCTACGAGCAGTACTTC.

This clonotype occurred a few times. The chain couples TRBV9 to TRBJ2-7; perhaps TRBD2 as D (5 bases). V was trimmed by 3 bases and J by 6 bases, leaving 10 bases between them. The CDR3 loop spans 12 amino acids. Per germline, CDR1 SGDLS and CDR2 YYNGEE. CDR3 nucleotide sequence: TGTGCCAGCAGCGAACCTAGCTCCGAGCAGTACTTC. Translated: CASSEPSSEQYF.

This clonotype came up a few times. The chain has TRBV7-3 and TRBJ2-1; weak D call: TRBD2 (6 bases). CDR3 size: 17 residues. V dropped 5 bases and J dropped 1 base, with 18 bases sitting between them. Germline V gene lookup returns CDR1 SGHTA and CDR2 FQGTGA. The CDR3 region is CASSQSPTGGSYNEQFF. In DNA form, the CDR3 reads TGTGCCAGCAGCCAGTCCCCGACCGGAGGGTCCTACAATGAGCAGTTCTTC.

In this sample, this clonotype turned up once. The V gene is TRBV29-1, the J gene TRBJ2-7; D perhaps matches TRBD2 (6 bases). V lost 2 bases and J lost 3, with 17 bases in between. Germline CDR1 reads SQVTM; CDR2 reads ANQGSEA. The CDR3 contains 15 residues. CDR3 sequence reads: CSVEIVKGGSYEQYF. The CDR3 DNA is TGCAGCGTTGAAATCGTAAAGGGAGGAAGCTACGAGCAGTACTTC.

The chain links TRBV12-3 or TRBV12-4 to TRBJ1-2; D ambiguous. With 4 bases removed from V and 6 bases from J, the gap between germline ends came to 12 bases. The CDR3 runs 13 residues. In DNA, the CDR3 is TGTGCCAGCAGTTCGGGCCCATTAAATGGCTACACCTTC. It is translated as CASSSGPLNGYTF.

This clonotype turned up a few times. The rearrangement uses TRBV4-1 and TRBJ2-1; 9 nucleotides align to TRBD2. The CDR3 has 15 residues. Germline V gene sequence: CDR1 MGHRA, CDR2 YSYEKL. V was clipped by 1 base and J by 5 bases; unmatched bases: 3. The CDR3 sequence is CASSQVAGEDNEQFF. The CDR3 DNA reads TGCGCCAGCAGCCAAGTAGCGGGGGAGGACAATGAGCAGTTCTTC.

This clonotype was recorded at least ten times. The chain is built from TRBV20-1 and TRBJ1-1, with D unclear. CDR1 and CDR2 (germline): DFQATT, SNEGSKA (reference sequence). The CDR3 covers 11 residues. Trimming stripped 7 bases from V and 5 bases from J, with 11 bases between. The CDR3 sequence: CSVRLGTEAFF. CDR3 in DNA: TGCAGTGTTCGATTGGGGACTGAAGCTTTCTTT.

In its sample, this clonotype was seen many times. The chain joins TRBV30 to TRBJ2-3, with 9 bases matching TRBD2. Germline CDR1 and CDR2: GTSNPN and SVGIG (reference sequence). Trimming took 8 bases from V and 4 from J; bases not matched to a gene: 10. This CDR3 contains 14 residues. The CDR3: CAGELAGPPDTQYF. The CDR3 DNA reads TGTGCCGGTGAACTAGCGGGTCCTCCAGATACGCAGTATTTT.

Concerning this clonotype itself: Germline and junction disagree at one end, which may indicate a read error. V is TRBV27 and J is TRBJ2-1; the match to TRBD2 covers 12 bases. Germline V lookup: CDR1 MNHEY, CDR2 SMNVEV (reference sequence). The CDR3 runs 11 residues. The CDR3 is CASRTSGSIVF. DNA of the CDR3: TGTGCCAGCAGGACTAGCGGGAGTATAGTCTTC.

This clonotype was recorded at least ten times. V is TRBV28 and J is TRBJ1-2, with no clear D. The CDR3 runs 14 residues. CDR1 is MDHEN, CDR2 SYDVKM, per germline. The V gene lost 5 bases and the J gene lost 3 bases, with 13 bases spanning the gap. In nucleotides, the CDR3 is TGTGCCAGCAGTCTCGGGATTGGCCACTATGGCTACACCTTC. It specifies CASSLGIGHYGYTF.

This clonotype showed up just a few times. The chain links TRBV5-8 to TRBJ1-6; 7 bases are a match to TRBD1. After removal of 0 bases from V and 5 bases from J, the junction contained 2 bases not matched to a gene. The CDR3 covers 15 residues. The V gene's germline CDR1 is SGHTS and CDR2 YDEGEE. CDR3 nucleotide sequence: TGTGCCAGCAGCTTGGAGGGGGCAAATAATTCACCCCTCCACTTT. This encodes CASSLEGANNSPLHF.

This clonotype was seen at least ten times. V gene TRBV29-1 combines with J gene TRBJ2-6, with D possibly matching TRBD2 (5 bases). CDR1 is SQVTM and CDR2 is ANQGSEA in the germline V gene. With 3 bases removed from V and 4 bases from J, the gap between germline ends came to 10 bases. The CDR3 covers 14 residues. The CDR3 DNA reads TGCAGCGTTGACCCGGGAAGCGGGGCCAACGTCCTGACTTTC. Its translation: CSVDPGSGANVLTF.

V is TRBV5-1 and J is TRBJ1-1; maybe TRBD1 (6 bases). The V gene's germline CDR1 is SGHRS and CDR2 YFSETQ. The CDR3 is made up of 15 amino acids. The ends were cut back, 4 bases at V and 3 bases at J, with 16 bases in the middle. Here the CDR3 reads CASSPTTGRDTEAFF. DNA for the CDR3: TGCGCCAGCAGCCCGACCACAGGGAGAGACACTGAAGCTTTCTTT.